This TCR beta chain is from a study of T cell repertoires in cytomegalovirus infection. Study context: In public TCR beta signatures, there were indications of both CMV infection and matching HLA type.

This clonotype was observed a few times. Its antigen is not known. One entry per CDR3 protein, called by TCRdb with MiXCR from the reads. The sample consists of roughly 800,000 distinct CDR3 sequences, 25% to 30% of them appearing once. This CDR3 is 13 amino acids long. Germline V CDR1 and CDR2: SGDLS, YYNGEE. With 0 bases removed from V and 2 bases from J, the gap between germline ends came to 5 bases. This sequence was found in a human donor in good health (CMV status not recorded). Some clones in this sample may be carry-over from other donors' samples. Source: cultured CD8+ T cells from PBMCs, taken from culture after CMV antigen stimulation. The chain joins TRBV9 to TRBJ1-2; no firm D call. DNA of the CDR3: TGTGCCAGCAGCGTAGAGGCGAACTATGGCTACACCTTC. Translated: CASSVEANYGYTF.